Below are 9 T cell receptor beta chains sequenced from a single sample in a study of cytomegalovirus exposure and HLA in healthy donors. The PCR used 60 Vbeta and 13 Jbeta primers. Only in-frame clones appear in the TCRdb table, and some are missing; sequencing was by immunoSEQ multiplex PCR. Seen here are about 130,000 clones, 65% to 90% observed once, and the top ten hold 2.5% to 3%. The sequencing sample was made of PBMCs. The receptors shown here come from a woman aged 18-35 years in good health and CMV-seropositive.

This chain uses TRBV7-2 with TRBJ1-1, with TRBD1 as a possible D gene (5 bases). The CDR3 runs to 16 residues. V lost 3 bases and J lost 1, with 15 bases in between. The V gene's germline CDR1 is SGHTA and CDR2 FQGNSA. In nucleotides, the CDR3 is TGTGCCAGCAGCTTTCCCAGGGCGGGGACGAACACTGAAGCTTTCTTT. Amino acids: CASSFPRAGTNTEAFF. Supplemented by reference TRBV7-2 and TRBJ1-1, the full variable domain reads GAGVSQSPSNKVTEKGKDVELRCDPISGHTALYWYRQSLGQGLEFLIYFQGNSAPDKSGLPSDRFSAERTGGSVSTLTIQRTQQEDSAVYLCASSFPRAGTNTEAFFGQGTRLTVV.

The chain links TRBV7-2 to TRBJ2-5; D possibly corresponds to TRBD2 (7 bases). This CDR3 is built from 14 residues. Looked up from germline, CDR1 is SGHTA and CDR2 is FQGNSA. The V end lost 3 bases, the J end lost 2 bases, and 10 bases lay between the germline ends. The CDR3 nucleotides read TGTGCCAGCAGCTTCGAGGGGGGGCAAGAGACCCAGTACTTC. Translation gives CASSFEGGQETQYF.

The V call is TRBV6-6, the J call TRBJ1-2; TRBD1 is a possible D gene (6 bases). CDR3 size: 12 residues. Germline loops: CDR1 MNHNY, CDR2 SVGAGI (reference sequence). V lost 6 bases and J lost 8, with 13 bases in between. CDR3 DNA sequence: TGTGCCAGCAGCCGACAGGATGGGGGCTACACCTTC. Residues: CASSRQDGGYTF.

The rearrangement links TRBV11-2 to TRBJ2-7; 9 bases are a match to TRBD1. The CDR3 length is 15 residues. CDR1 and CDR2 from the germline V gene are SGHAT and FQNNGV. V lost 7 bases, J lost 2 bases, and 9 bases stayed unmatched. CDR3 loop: CASKIGGTGTYEQYF. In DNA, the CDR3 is TGTGCCAGCAAAATAGGCGGGACAGGGACCTACGAGCAGTACTTC.

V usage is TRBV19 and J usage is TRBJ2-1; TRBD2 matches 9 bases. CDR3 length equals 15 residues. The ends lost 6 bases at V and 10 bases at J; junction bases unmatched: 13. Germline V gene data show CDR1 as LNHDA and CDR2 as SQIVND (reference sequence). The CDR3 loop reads CASRSRLAGEVEQFF. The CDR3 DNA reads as TGTGCCAGTAGAAGTCGGTTAGCGGGGGAAGTAGAGCAGTTCTTC. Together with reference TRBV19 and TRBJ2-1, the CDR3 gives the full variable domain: DGGITQSPKYLFRKEGQNVTLSCEQNLNHDAMYWYRQDPGQGLRLIYYSQIVNDFQKGDIAEGYSVSREKKESFPLTVTSAQKNPTAFYLCASRSRLAGEVEQFFGPGTRLTVL.

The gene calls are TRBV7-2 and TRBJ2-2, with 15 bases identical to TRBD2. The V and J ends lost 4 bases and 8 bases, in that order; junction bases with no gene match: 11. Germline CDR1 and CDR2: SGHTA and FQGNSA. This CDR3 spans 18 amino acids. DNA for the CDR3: TGTGCCAGCAGCTACTCGTGGACTAGCGGGGGGGAAAGGGGGGAGCTGTTTTTT. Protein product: CASSYSWTSGGERGELFF. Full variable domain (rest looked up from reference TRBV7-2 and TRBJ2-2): GAGVSQSPSNKVTEKGKDVELRCDPISGHTALYWYRQSLGQGLEFLIYFQGNSAPDKSGLPSDRFSAERTGGSVSTLTIQRTQQEDSAVYLCASSYSWTSGGERGELFFGEGSRLTVL.

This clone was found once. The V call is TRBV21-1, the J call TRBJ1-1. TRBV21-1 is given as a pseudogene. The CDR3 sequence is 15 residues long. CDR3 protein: CASSKKRGGGTEAFF. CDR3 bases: TGTGCCAGCAGCAAAAAGAGGGGGGGAGGGACTGAAGCTTTCTTT.

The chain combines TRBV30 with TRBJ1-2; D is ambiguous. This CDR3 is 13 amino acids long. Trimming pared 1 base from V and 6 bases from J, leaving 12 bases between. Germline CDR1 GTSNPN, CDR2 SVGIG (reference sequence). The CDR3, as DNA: TGTGCCTGGAGTGCGCAGGTACCTCATGGCTACACCTTC. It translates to CAWSAQVPHGYTF.

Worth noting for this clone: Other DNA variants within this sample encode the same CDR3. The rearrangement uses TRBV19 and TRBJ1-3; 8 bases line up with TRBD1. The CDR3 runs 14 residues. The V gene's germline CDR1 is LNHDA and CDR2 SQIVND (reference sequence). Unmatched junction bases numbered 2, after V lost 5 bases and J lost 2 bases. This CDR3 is CASSRQGTGNTIYF. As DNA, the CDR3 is TGTGCCAGTAGTCGACAGGGGACTGGAAACACCATATATTTT.